Presented here are 20 T cell receptor beta chains from one specimen sequenced in a study of blood T cell repertoires in COVID-19. Some clones are missing from TCRdb's copy, which holds only in-frame ones; the method was immunoSEQ multiplex PCR. In the table there are roughly 180,000 clones, less than 90% of which are singletons. Material: peripheral blood. Receptor source: a man in his 70s with active or convalescent COVID-19.

The chain employs TRBV18 and TRBJ1-6, with D unclear. This CDR3 has 15 residues. The V gene's germline CDR1 is KGHSH and CDR2 LQKENI. V dropped 8 bases and J dropped 0 bases, with 11 bases sitting between them. This CDR3 reads CASQVTSSYNSPLHF. The CDR3 coding sequence is TGTGCCAGCCAGGTGACGAGCTCCTATAATTCACCCCTCCACTTT.

The chain links TRBV2 to TRBJ1-2; TRBD1 matches 9 bases. Germline-derived CDR1 and CDR2 are SNHLY and FYNNEI. V lost 8 bases to trimming and J lost 5 bases; unmatched junction nucleotides: 6. This CDR3 has 13 amino acids. CDR3 amino acids: CASRPGQGYGYTF. In DNA form, the CDR3 reads TGTGCCAGCCGACCGGGACAGGGTTATGGCTACACCTTC.

This clone was observed a single time. Here the CDR3 DNA reads TGTGCCAGCAGGTGGGACAGAAACTCTGAAAAACTGTTTTTT. Translating it yields CASRWDRNSEKLFF. The chain is built from TRBV3-1 (or the pseudogene TRBV3-2) and TRBJ1-4; the match to TRBD1 covers 7 bases. V dropped 6 bases and J dropped 7; count of bases not matched to a gene: 8. The CDR3 runs to 14 residues. Germline V gives CDR1 LGHDT, CDR2 YNNKEL (reference sequence).

The rearrangement links TRBV18 to TRBJ1-5; TRBD1 is a possible D gene (6 bases). Germline V gives CDR1 KGHSH, CDR2 LQKENI. V was pared by 5 bases and J by 7 bases, with 21 bases between. The CDR3 is 16 amino acids. The CDR3 here is CASSSRAGGQSQPQHF. The CDR3 DNA follows: TGTGCCAGCTCATCCCGGGCCGGGGGGCAATCGCAGCCCCAGCATTTT. Using reference TRBV18 and TRBJ1-5 for the parts outside the CDR3, the full variable domain is NAGVMQNPRHLVRRRGQEARLRCSPMKGHSHVYWYRQLPEEGLKFMVYLQKENIIDESGMPKERFSAEFPKEGPSILRIQQVVRGDSAAYFCASSSRAGGQSQPQHFGDGTRLSIL.

This chain links TRBV19 with TRBJ2-1, with 11 bases that match TRBD2. Germline assignment: CDR1 LNHDA and CDR2 SQIVND (reference sequence). V gave up 3 bases and J gave up 3 bases; unmatched junction bases: 4. The CDR3 totals 16 residues. This chain's CDR3 is CASSISGLAGYNEQFF. CDR3 bases: TGTGCCAGTAGTATTAGTGGACTAGCGGGCTACAATGAGCAGTTCTTC.

The V call is TRBV7-9, the J call TRBJ2-5; a weak D match, TRBD1 (6 bases). The CDR3 is made up of 15 amino acids. CDR1 and CDR2 (germline): SEHNR, FQNEAQ (reference sequence). The V and J ends lost 4 bases and 5 bases respectively, with 17 bases between them. The CDR3 coding sequence is TGTGCCAGCAGCTCCATAGACAGGTCGCTGGAGACCCAGTACTTC. Translation gives CASSSIDRSLETQYF.

The chain joins TRBV29-1 to TRBJ1-2, with D possibly matching TRBD1 (6 bases). Trimming left V 7 bases short and J 9 bases short, with 18 bases between. The CDR3 length is 12 residues. Germline assignment: CDR1 SQVTM and CDR2 ANQGSEA. In DNA form, the CDR3 reads TGCAGCGGCAGGGTGGGGGCTGGGAGCTACACCTTC. Translating it yields CSGRVGAGSYTF.

The V call is TRBV7-8, the J call TRBJ2-1; possible D gene TRBD2, 5 bases. Per the germline V gene, CDR1 is SGHVS and CDR2 is FQNEAQ. V lost 8 bases, J lost 2 bases, and 13 bases lay in between. This CDR3 contains 14 residues. CDR3 in DNA: TGTGCCAGCGCGGTAGCGACCGCCTACAATGAGCAGTTCTTC. Translating gives CASAVATAYNEQFF.

The V and J genes are TRBV9 and TRBJ2-1, with 13 positions matching TRBD2. This CDR3 comprises 19 residues. Germline V gene data show CDR1 as SGDLS and CDR2 as YYNGEE. The trim removed 4 bases at V and 0 bases at J, leaving 10 bases unmatched. In nucleotides, the CDR3 is TGTGCCAGCAGCCCTAAGACTAGCGGGGGGCCGAGCTCCTACAATGAGCAGTTCTTC. Its protein is CASSPKTSGGPSSYNEQFF.

The gene calls are TRBV7-2 and TRBJ1-1, with D hard to call. The CDR3 sequence is 17 residues long. The germline V gene has CDR1 SGHTA and CDR2 FQGNSA. Trimming removed 4 bases at V and 4 bases at J, with 22 bases between. The CDR3 loop reads CASSYSPGGSGSTEAFF. The CDR3 coding sequence is TGTGCCAGCAGCTATTCCCCGGGAGGCTCGGGGAGCACTGAAGCTTTCTTT.

The chain employs TRBV18 and TRBJ2-2; TRBD2 matches at 8 bases. V dropped 3 bases and J dropped 6; count of bases not matched to a gene: 9. The CDR3 covers 16 residues. Germline V gene data show CDR1 as KGHSH and CDR2 as LQKENI. The CDR3: CASSPGDQREPGELFF. In DNA form, the CDR3 reads TGTGCCAGCTCACCGGGGGACCAGCGGGAGCCCGGGGAGCTGTTTTTT.

This clone was detected only a few times. This rearrangement joins TRBV19 to TRBJ1-1, with 11 bases matching TRBD1. Germline loops: CDR1 LNHDA, CDR2 SQIVND (reference sequence). CDR3 length equals 14 residues. The junction had 4 bases not matched to a gene; V was cut back by 7 bases and J by 3 bases. The CDR3 sequence is CASTDRGRDTEAFF. DNA of the CDR3: TGTGCCAGTACGGACAGGGGGCGAGACACTGAAGCTTTCTTT.

Many counts were recorded for this clone. The rearrangement links TRBV6-5 to TRBJ2-7; D ambiguous. Per germline, CDR1 MNHEY and CDR2 SVGAGI. Trimming shortened V by 1 base and J by 6 bases, and 16 bases separated the two germline ends. The CDR3 runs 15 residues. CDR3 nucleotide sequence: TGTGCCAGCAGTTACTTAGGTTCAGGCTGGATCGAGCAGTACTTC. Its protein is CASSYLGSGWIEQYF.

CDR3 in amino acids: CASSLTPSSNQPQHF. In DNA, the CDR3 is TGTGCCAGCAGTTTAACCCCTAGTAGCAATCAGCCCCAGCATTTT. The chain employs TRBV28 and TRBJ1-5; no reliable D call. V was clipped by 2 bases and J by 0 bases, with 8 bases between them. This CDR3 has 15 residues. CDR1 is MDHEN and CDR2 is SYDVKM in the germline V gene.

This rearrangement joins TRBV29-1 to TRBJ2-5; D may be TRBD1 (6 bases). CDR1 SQVTM and CDR2 ANQGSEA come from the germline V gene. CDR3 size: 14 residues. V gave up 7 bases and J gave up 0 bases, with 15 bases separating them. In DNA form, the CDR3 reads TGCAGCGCGCGAGGCAGGGGATACCAAGAGACCCAGTACTTC. Translating it yields CSARGRGYQETQYF.

The V gene is TRBV20-1, the J gene TRBJ1-5; perhaps TRBD1 as D (5 bases). V lost 3 bases and J lost 7, with 13 bases in between. The CDR3 sequence is 13 residues long. The germline V gene encodes CDR1 DFQATT and CDR2 SNEGSKA (reference sequence). This CDR3 is CSASSQGSQPQHF. Written as DNA, the CDR3 is TGCAGTGCTAGTAGCCAGGGAAGCCAGCCCCAGCATTTT.

The rearrangement uses TRBV4-3 and TRBJ2-1; 10 nucleotides line up with TRBD2. Germline V gene lookup returns CDR1 LGHNA and CDR2 YSLEER. With V trimmed by 1 base and J by 5 bases, 8 bases remained unmatched. This CDR3 is 17 amino acids long. The CDR3 here is CASSQAPSGRGDNEQFF. The CDR3 DNA reads as TGCGCCAGCAGCCAAGCTCCTAGCGGGAGAGGAGACAATGAGCAGTTCTTC.

The chain employs TRBV7-8 and TRBJ1-2; 8 bases match TRBD1. Germline trimming cut 3 bases from V and 4 bases from J; bases unmatched to any gene: 7. Germline CDR1 is SGHVS and CDR2 is FQNEAQ. This CDR3 region has 15 residues. The chain's CDR3 is CASSFSRDRFYGYTF. The CDR3 region has the DNA TGTGCCAGCAGCTTCTCCCGGGACAGGTTCTATGGCTACACCTTC.

The J gene is TRBJ1-2, the V gene TRBV18; weak D call: TRBD1 (6 bases). The CDR3 has 14 residues. With 4 bases removed from V and 8 bases from J, the gap between germline ends came to 17 bases. The germline V gene has CDR1 KGHSH and CDR2 LQKENI. In nucleotides, the CDR3 is TGTGCCAGCTCACAGGACAGAAACACGAGGGGCTACACCTTC. It is translated as CASSQDRNTRGYTF.

The chain recombines TRBV6-2 or TRBV6-3 with TRBJ2-3; a possible D gene is TRBD2 (6 bases). This CDR3 has 16 amino acids. The germline V and J ends were trimmed by 1 base and 2 bases, with 13 bases remaining between them. Germline assignment: CDR1 MNHEY and CDR2 SVGEGT. The CDR3 loop reads CASSYWLAGPTDTQYF. DNA of the CDR3: TGTGCCAGCAGTTACTGGCTGGCGGGGCCCACAGATACGCAGTATTTT.